A selection of T cell receptor beta chains follows, all from one sample in a study of blood T cell repertoires in COVID-19. Method: immunoSEQ multiplex PCR; TCRdb's copy keeps in-frame clones and lacks some. The sample records roughly 49,000 clones, 68% being singletons. The source material was peripheral blood. The source is a woman between 70 and 85 years old with acute or convalescent COVID-19. Each CDR3 is given with its conserved first and last residue. The order of the fields is J gene, V gene, CDR3 protein.

j_gene: TRBJ2-6; v_gene: TRBV24-1; CDR3aa: CATSDFRKSNVLTF
j_gene: TRBJ1-2; v_gene: TRBV9; CDR3aa: CASSLAPDRRNYGYTF
j_gene: TRBJ2-5; v_gene: TRBV5-4; CDR3aa: CASSLGGSGGLETQYF
j_gene: TRBJ2-5; v_gene: TRBV10-2; CDR3aa: CASSRAGATQETQYF
j_gene: TRBJ2-1; v_gene: TRBV11-2; CDR3aa: CASSLAGGRQFF
j_gene: TRBJ2-7; v_gene: TRBV12-3/TRBV12-4; CDR3aa: CASSLRVTYEQYF
j_gene: TRBJ2-7; v_gene: TRBV7-9; CDR3aa: CASSSALAVSYEQYF
j_gene: TRBJ2-7; v_gene: TRBV30; CDR3aa: CAWNKEEGNEQYF
j_gene: TRBJ1-5; v_gene: TRBV25-1; CDR3aa: CASAGLRDDQPQHF
j_gene: TRBJ2-3; v_gene: TRBV5-4; CDR3aa: CASTPSGSHTDTQYF
j_gene: TRBJ2-3; v_gene: TRBV7-3; CDR3aa: CASSLDQASTDTQYF
j_gene: TRBJ2-1; v_gene: TRBV21-1; CDR3aa: CASSKGREQFF
j_gene: TRBJ2-5; v_gene: TRBV18; CDR3aa: CASSPPPGETQYF
j_gene: TRBJ2-2; v_gene: TRBV29-1; CDR3aa: CSVVGPGGPGELFF
j_gene: TRBJ2-5; v_gene: TRBV12-2; CDR3aa: CASRLLLLAGVETQYF
j_gene: TRBJ2-7; v_gene: TRBV29-1; CDR3aa: CSVEASGGSSYEQYF
j_gene: TRBJ2-7; v_gene: TRBV10-3; CDR3aa: CAISGEVETGGREQYF
j_gene: TRBJ1-2; v_gene: TRBV5-1; CDR3aa: CASSFEAAAGNYGGYTF
j_gene: TRBJ2-5; v_gene: TRBV5-1; CDR3aa: CASSLEYSGGETQYF
j_gene: TRBJ2-3; v_gene: TRBV12-2; CDR3aa: CASRLASEGTSGRDDTQYF
j_gene: TRBJ2-1; v_gene: TRBV5-1; CDR3aa: CASSLDQIVGEQFF
j_gene: TRBJ2-1; v_gene: TRBV6-5; CDR3aa: CASSYGGDSNEQFF
j_gene: TRBJ2-3; v_gene: TRBV6-5; CDR3aa: CASIGLGADTQYF
j_gene: TRBJ1-1; v_gene: TRBV19; CDR3aa: CASSIAKGGTLTEAFF
j_gene: TRBJ2-1; v_gene: TRBV2; CDR3aa: CASSDGLAGGLNDNEQFF
j_gene: TRBJ2-2; v_gene: TRBV3-1/TRBV3-2; CDR3aa: CASSPRTSGGPQGGELFF
j_gene: TRBJ1-6; v_gene: TRBV7-8; CDR3aa: CASSLDRDTTISSYNSPLHF
j_gene: TRBJ2-2; v_gene: TRBV18; CDR3aa: CASSTLSGSGTGELFF
j_gene: TRBJ2-7; v_gene: TRBV3-1/TRBV3-2; CDR3aa: CASRPQGGGEQYF
j_gene: TRBJ2-6; v_gene: TRBV4-3; CDR3aa: CASSQEQGSGANVLTF
j_gene: TRBJ1-1; v_gene: TRBV7-2; CDR3aa: CASSNDGVSEAFF
j_gene: TRBJ2-1; v_gene: TRBV5-1; CDR3aa: CASSPVGTSGGPITYNEQFF
j_gene: TRBJ2-3; v_gene: TRBV29-1; CDR3aa: CSVTGQDTNTDTQYF
j_gene: TRBJ2-7; v_gene: TRBV6-5; CDR3aa: CASTPPGGGYEQYF
j_gene: TRBJ2-1; v_gene: TRBV7-6; CDR3aa: CASSLRPSGGVNGNEQFF
j_gene: TRBJ2-7; v_gene: TRBV19; CDR3aa: CASGTGGYEQYF
j_gene: TRBJ1-1; v_gene: TRBV7-6; CDR3aa: CASSLGGAWGTEAFF
j_gene: TRBJ1-3; v_gene: TRBV9; CDR3aa: CASSGLDSGNTIYF